This is a list of T cell receptor beta chains from one sample in a study of CD8+CD57+ T cells in acquired aplastic anemia. TCRdb recomputed calls from the reads with MiXCR, one row per CDR3 protein. Of approximately 470,000 distinct CDR3 sequences in the sample, approximately 32% were seen once. What was sequenced was sorted CD4+, CD8+, or CD8+CD57+ T cells (not recorded which) from PBMCs. The receptors derive from a human donor with aplastic anemia. Both conserved end residues are part of each CDR3. D genes are given only for firm matches. Clone size is shown for a subset of rows, as once, few, many or a class of expanded clone.

TRBD1,TRBJ1-6,TRBV15,NA,TGTGCCACCAGCAGAGATGGAGCAGGGGGATACTCACCCCTCCACTTT,CATSRDGAGGYSPLHF
NA,TRBJ1-5,TRBV12-5,many,TGTGCTAGTGGTTTGAGAAATCAGCCCCAGCATTTT,CASGLRNQPQHF
TRBD2,TRBJ2-1,TRBV20-1,NA,TGCAGTGCAAGGACTAGCGGGGGGGCCCCTTACAATGAGCAGTTCTTC,CSARTSGGAPYNEQFF
NA,TRBJ2-1,TRBV6-1,few,TGTGCCAGCTCATTGAGCGGAACCGCCTACAATGAGCAGTTCTTC,CASSLSGTAYNEQFF
NA,TRBJ1-1,TRBV19,many,TGTGCCAGTAGTATTTCCGGGGGGGACACTGAAGCTTTCTTT,CASSISGGDTEAFF
NA,TRBJ1-6,TRBV28,NA,TGTGCCAGCAGTCCGGACACCATCTATAATTCACCCCTCCACTTT,CASSPDTIYNSPLHF
NA,TRBJ1-2,TRBV2,many,TGTGCCAGCAGTGAAGGGCTAAACTATGGCTACACCTTC,CASSEGLNYGYTF
TRBD1,TRBJ2-2,TRBV19,NA,TGTGCCAGTAGTATAGATCGTCGGACAGGGTTTCCTGGGGAGCTGTTTTTT,CASSIDRRTGFPGELFF
NA,TRBJ1-3,TRBV30,NA,TGTGCCTGGAGTGTACTTACGCGGGGGTCCCCTGGAAACACCATATATTTT,CAWSVLTRGSPGNTIYF
TRBD2,TRBJ2-7,TRBV6-1,few,TGTGCCAGTCACGGATTTAGCGGGAGTCGCGAGCAGTACTTC,CASHGFSGSREQYF
NA,TRBJ1-2,TRBV9,NA,TGTGCCAGCCGGAGACAGGCTTTCTATGGCTACACCTTC,CASRRQAFYGYTF
NA,TRBJ1-6,TRBV7-9,many,TGTGCCAGCAGCTTAGGGCCTAATTCACCCCTCCACTTT,CASSLGPNSPLHF
TRBD1,TRBJ1-2,TRBV19,many,TGTGCCAGTAGTACGCGACAGGGCGGTCGAGGCGGCTACACCTTC,CASSTRQGGRGGYTF
NA,TRBJ2-6,TRBV5-1,NA,TGCGCCAGCAGCTTGGAACCCTCTGGGGCCAACGTCCTGACTTTC,CASSLEPSGANVLTF
TRBD1,TRBJ1-6,TRBV7-6,many,TGTGCCATCCGGACAGGGTATAATTCACCCCTCCACTTT,CAIRTGYNSPLHF
NA,TRBJ1-5,TRBV12-3/TRBV12-4,NA,TGTGCCAGCAGTGAGGGAGGGCCCCATGGCAATCAGCCCCAGCATTTT,CASSEGGPHGNQPQHF
NA,TRBJ2-3,TRBV12-3/TRBV12-4,NA,TGTGCCAGCAGTTCTAGCGATGGCACAGATACGCAGTATTTT,CASSSSDGTDTQYF